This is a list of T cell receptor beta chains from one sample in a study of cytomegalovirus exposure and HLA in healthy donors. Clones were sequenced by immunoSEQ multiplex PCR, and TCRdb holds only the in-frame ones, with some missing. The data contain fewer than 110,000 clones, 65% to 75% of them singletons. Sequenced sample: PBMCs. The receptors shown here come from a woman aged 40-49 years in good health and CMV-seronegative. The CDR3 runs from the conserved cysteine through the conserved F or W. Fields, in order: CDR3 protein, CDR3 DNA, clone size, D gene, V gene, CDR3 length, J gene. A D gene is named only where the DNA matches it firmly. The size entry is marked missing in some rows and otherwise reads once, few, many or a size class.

CDR3aa: CASSPREAHNEQFF
CDR3nt: TGTGCCAGCTCACCGAGGGAGGCACACAATGAGCAGTTCTTC
abundance: NA
d_gene: NA
v_gene: TRBV18
len: 14
j_gene: TRBJ2-1

CDR3aa: CSSSLGGGGNTEAFF
CDR3nt: TGTTCCAGCAGCTTAGGGGGAGGGGGAAACACTGAAGCTTTCTTT
abundance: NA
d_gene: NA
v_gene: TRBV7-9
len: 15
j_gene: TRBJ1-1

CDR3aa: CASTSLIEAGAGYEQYF
CDR3nt: TGTGCCAGCACCTCCCTTATAGAGGCGGGAGCAGGGTACGAGCAGTACTTC
abundance: NA
d_gene: TRBD2
v_gene: TRBV28
len: 17
j_gene: TRBJ2-7

CDR3aa: CAITGEGSGYTF
CDR3nt: TGTGCCATCACGGGGGAGGGGTCCGGCTACACCTTC
abundance: few
d_gene: NA
v_gene: TRBV10-3
len: 12
j_gene: TRBJ1-2

CDR3aa: CSVELGRGIETQYF
CDR3nt: TGCAGCGTTGAATTGGGCAGGGGAATAGAGACCCAGTACTTC
abundance: NA
d_gene: NA
v_gene: TRBV29-1
len: 14
j_gene: TRBJ2-5

CDR3aa: CASSVGEGGNQPQHF
CDR3nt: TGTGCCAGCAGCGTGGGCGAGGGAGGCAATCAGCCCCAGCATTTT
abundance: few
d_gene: NA
v_gene: TRBV7-9
len: 15
j_gene: TRBJ1-5

CDR3aa: CASSLRAAPHPNYGYTF
CDR3nt: TGTGCCAGCAGTTTGAGGGCCGCGCCTCACCCTAACTATGGCTACACCTTC
abundance: NA
d_gene: NA
v_gene: TRBV27
len: 17
j_gene: TRBJ1-2

CDR3aa: CASSLPKYRRKQPQHF
CDR3nt: TGTGCCAGCAGTTTACCTAAGTACAGGCGGAAGCAGCCCCAGCATTTT
abundance: NA
d_gene: NA
v_gene: TRBV28
len: 16
j_gene: TRBJ1-5

CDR3aa: CAISVGQGNEQFF
CDR3nt: TGTGCCATCAGTGTGGGACAGGGCAATGAGCAGTTCTTC
abundance: NA
d_gene: TRBD1
v_gene: TRBV10-3
len: 13
j_gene: TRBJ2-1

CDR3aa: CASSIKDFNEKLFF
CDR3nt: TGTGCCAGTAGTATTAAGGACTTTAATGAAAAACTGTTTTTT
abundance: NA
d_gene: NA
v_gene: TRBV19
len: 14
j_gene: TRBJ1-4

CDR3aa: CASSPPEGERYNEQFF
CDR3nt: TGTGCCAGCTCACCACCAGAGGGAGAAAGGTACAATGAGCAGTTCTTC
abundance: NA
d_gene: NA
v_gene: TRBV18
len: 16
j_gene: TRBJ2-1

CDR3aa: CASSQGRSQETQYF
CDR3nt: TGCGCCAGCAGCCAAGGGCGGAGCCAAGAGACCCAGTACTTC
abundance: once
d_gene: NA
v_gene: TRBV4-3
len: 14
j_gene: TRBJ2-5

CDR3aa: CASSEGLAVGYNEQFF
CDR3nt: TGTGCCAGCAGTGAAGGTTTAGCGGTGGGGTACAATGAGCAGTTCTTC
abundance: NA
d_gene: NA
v_gene: TRBV6-4
len: 16
j_gene: TRBJ2-1

CDR3aa: CASSLEYPSSYNEQFF
CDR3nt: TGTGCCAGCAGCTTAGAATATCCGAGCTCCTACAATGAGCAGTTCTTC
abundance: NA
d_gene: NA
v_gene: TRBV11-2
len: 16
j_gene: TRBJ2-1

CDR3aa: CSSSQGAYEQYF
CDR3nt: TGTTCCAGCAGTCAGGGGGCCTACGAGCAGTACTTC
abundance: NA
d_gene: TRBD1
v_gene: TRBV7-9
len: 12
j_gene: TRBJ2-7

CDR3aa: CASSVDTFSGDEQFF
CDR3nt: TGTGCCAGCAGCGTAGATACTTTTTCCGGGGATGAGCAGTTCTTC
abundance: NA
d_gene: NA
v_gene: TRBV9
len: 15
j_gene: TRBJ2-1

CDR3aa: CASSQAWTGTTYEQYF
CDR3nt: TGCGCCAGCAGCCAAGCATGGACGGGGACAACCTACGAGCAGTACTTC
abundance: NA
d_gene: NA
v_gene: TRBV4-3
len: 16
j_gene: TRBJ2-7

CDR3aa: CASSFIAEYNSPLHF
CDR3nt: TGTGCCAGCAGCTTCATAGCCGAGTATAATTCACCCCTCCACTTT
abundance: NA
d_gene: NA
v_gene: TRBV7-9
len: 15
j_gene: TRBJ1-6

CDR3aa: CASSVQASPKNIQYF
CDR3nt: TGTGCCAGCAGCGTCCAGGCCTCCCCCAAAAACATTCAGTACTTC
abundance: NA
d_gene: NA
v_gene: TRBV9
len: 15
j_gene: TRBJ2-4

CDR3aa: CASRFGGQGAEAFF
CDR3nt: TGTGCCAGCAGATTCGGGGGACAGGGCGCTGAAGCTTTCTTT
abundance: few
d_gene: TRBD1
v_gene: TRBV19
len: 14
j_gene: TRBJ1-1

CDR3aa: CASSYPLDTQYF
CDR3nt: TGTGCCAGCAGTTACCCCCTCGATACGCAGTATTTT
abundance: NA
d_gene: NA
v_gene: TRBV6-6
len: 12
j_gene: TRBJ2-3

CDR3aa: CASSLRGSNTDTQYF
CDR3nt: TGTGCCAGCAGCTTACGGGGGTCTAACACAGATACGCAGTATTTT
abundance: NA
d_gene: NA
v_gene: TRBV11-2
len: 15
j_gene: TRBJ2-3

CDR3aa: CASSLPTGTGELFF
CDR3nt: TGTGCCAGCAGCTTACCGACAGGGACCGGGGAGCTGTTTTTT
abundance: NA
d_gene: TRBD1
v_gene: TRBV11-1
len: 14
j_gene: TRBJ2-2

CDR3aa: CASRVAGPGNEQYF
CDR3nt: TGTGCCAGCAGGGTAGCGGGCCCAGGGAACGAGCAGTACTTC
abundance: NA
d_gene: TRBD2
v_gene: TRBV2
len: 14
j_gene: TRBJ2-7

CDR3aa: CASRRAGGPFEQYF
CDR3nt: TGTGCCAGCAGGCGAGCGGGGGGGCCTTTTGAGCAGTACTTC
abundance: NA
d_gene: TRBD2
v_gene: TRBV2
len: 14
j_gene: TRBJ2-7

CDR3aa: CASLGQQPQHF
CDR3nt: TGTGCCAGCCTCGGACAGCAGCCCCAGCATTTT
abundance: NA
d_gene: NA
v_gene: TRBV6-5
len: 11
j_gene: TRBJ1-5

CDR3aa: CASSLVNTAEQYF
CDR3nt: TGTGCCAGCAGCTTAGTTAATACAGCCGAGCAGTACTTC
abundance: few
d_gene: NA
v_gene: TRBV7-2
len: 13
j_gene: TRBJ2-7

CDR3aa: CASILPYARGFYNEQFF
CDR3nt: TGTGCCAGCATTCTACCCTATGCAAGGGGGTTCTACAATGAGCAGTTCTTC
abundance: NA
d_gene: NA
v_gene: TRBV27
len: 17
j_gene: TRBJ2-1

CDR3aa: CASSSGTSGGPYNEQFF
CDR3nt: TGTGCCAGCAGTTCCGGGACTAGCGGGGGACCTTACAATGAGCAGTTCTTC
abundance: NA
d_gene: TRBD2
v_gene: TRBV28
len: 17
j_gene: TRBJ2-1

CDR3aa: CSVALWTGGTGELFF
CDR3nt: TGCAGCGTTGCACTTTGGACAGGGGGAACCGGGGAGCTGTTTTTT
abundance: once
d_gene: TRBD1
v_gene: TRBV29-1
len: 15
j_gene: TRBJ2-2

CDR3aa: CASSDLDRNQPQHF
CDR3nt: TGTGCCAGCAGTGACCTGGACAGGAATCAGCCCCAGCATTTT
abundance: NA
d_gene: TRBD1
v_gene: TRBV2
len: 14
j_gene: TRBJ1-5

CDR3aa: CASSPDRQGATQYF
CDR3nt: TGTGCCAGCAGCCCAGATCGTCAGGGGGCGACCCAGTACTTC
abundance: NA
d_gene: TRBD1
v_gene: TRBV7-9
len: 14
j_gene: TRBJ2-5

CDR3aa: CASSSTGGDGDTQYF
CDR3nt: TGTGCCAGCAGCTCGACAGGGGGCGATGGAGATACGCAGTATTTT
abundance: few
d_gene: TRBD1
v_gene: TRBV7-3
len: 15
j_gene: TRBJ2-3

CDR3aa: CASSFSPGQGAVETQYF
CDR3nt: TGTGCCAGCAGCTTTAGCCCGGGACAGGGGGCGGTGGAGACCCAGTACTTC
abundance: once
d_gene: TRBD1
v_gene: TRBV7-9
len: 17
j_gene: TRBJ2-5

CDR3aa: CASAGQGALETQYF
CDR3nt: TGTGCCAGTGCCGGACAGGGGGCCCTAGAGACCCAGTACTTC
abundance: NA
d_gene: TRBD1
v_gene: TRBV19
len: 14
j_gene: TRBJ2-5

CDR3aa: CASSQDPRATGEKLFF
CDR3nt: TGCGCCAGCAGCCAAGATCCCAGGGCGACAGGTGAAAAACTGTTTTTT
abundance: NA
d_gene: NA
v_gene: TRBV4-3
len: 16
j_gene: TRBJ1-4

CDR3aa: CASSRGQQGTGEQFF
CDR3nt: TGTGCCAGCAGTAGGGGTCAACAGGGTACGGGTGAGCAGTTCTTC
abundance: NA
d_gene: NA
v_gene: TRBV6-1
len: 15
j_gene: TRBJ2-1

CDR3aa: CASSPKDSGAEQYF
CDR3nt: TGTGCCAGCTCACCAAAGGACAGCGGGGCCGAGCAGTACTTC
abundance: NA
d_gene: NA
v_gene: TRBV18
len: 14
j_gene: TRBJ2-7

CDR3aa: CASSEGAGGYEQYF
CDR3nt: TGTGCCAGCAGTGAAGGGGCAGGGGGCTACGAGCAGTACTTC
abundance: once
d_gene: TRBD1
v_gene: TRBV6-1
len: 14
j_gene: TRBJ2-7

CDR3aa: CASSELGQGSYEQYF
CDR3nt: TGTGCCAGCAGTGAATTGGGACAGGGGAGCTACGAGCAGTACTTC
abundance: NA
d_gene: TRBD1
v_gene: TRBV6-1
len: 15
j_gene: TRBJ2-7

CDR3aa: CATSRHRDRGHPGYTF
CDR3nt: TGTGCCACCAGCAGACACCGGGACAGGGGGCATCCTGGCTACACCTTC
abundance: NA
d_gene: TRBD1
v_gene: TRBV15
len: 16
j_gene: TRBJ1-2